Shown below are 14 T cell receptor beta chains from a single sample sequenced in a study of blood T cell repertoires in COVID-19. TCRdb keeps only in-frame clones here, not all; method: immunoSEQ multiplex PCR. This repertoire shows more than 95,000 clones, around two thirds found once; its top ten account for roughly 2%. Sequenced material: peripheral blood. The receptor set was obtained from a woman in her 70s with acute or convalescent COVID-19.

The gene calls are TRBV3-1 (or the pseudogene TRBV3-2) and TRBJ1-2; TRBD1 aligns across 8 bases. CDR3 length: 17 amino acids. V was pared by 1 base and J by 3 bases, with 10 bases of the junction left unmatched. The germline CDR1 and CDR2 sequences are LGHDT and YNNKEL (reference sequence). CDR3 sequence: CASSQVSAGGADYGYTF. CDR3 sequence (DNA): TGTGCCAGCAGCCAAGTGTCCGCAGGGGGCGCGGACTATGGCTACACCTTC.

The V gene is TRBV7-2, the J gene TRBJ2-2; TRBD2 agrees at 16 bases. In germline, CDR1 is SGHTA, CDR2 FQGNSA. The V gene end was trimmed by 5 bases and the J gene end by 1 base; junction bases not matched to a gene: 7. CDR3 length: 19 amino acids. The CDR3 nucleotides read TGTGCCAGCAGCACCTTGGGACTAGCGGGAGGGTTGAACACCGGGGAGCTGTTTTTT. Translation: CASSTLGLAGGLNTGELFF. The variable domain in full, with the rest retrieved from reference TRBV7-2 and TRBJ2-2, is GAGVSQSPSNKVTEKGKDVELRCDPISGHTALYWYRQSLGQGLEFLIYFQGNSAPDKSGLPSDRFSAERTGGSVSTLTIQRTQQEDSAVYLCASSTLGLAGGLNTGELFFGEGSRLTVL.

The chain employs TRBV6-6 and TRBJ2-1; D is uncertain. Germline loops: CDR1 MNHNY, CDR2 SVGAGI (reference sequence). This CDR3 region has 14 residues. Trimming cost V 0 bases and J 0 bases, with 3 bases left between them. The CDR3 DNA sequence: TGTGCCAGCAGTTACTCGTACTCCTACAATGAGCAGTTCTTC. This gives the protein CASSYSYSYNEQFF.

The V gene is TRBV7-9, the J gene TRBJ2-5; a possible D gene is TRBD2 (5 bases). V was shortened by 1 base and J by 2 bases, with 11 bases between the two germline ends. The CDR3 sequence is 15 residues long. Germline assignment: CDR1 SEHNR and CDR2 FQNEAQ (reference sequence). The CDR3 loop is CASSLVGSQQETQYF. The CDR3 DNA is TGTGCCAGCAGCTTAGTGGGGAGTCAACAAGAGACCCAGTACTTC.

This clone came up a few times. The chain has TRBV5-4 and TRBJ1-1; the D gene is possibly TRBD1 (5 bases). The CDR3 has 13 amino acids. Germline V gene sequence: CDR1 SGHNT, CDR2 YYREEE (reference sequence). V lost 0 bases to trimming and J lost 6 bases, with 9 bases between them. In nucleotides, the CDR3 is TGTGCCAGCAGCTTGGCCTTGGGGCCTGAAGCTTTCTTT. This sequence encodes CASSLALGPEAFF.

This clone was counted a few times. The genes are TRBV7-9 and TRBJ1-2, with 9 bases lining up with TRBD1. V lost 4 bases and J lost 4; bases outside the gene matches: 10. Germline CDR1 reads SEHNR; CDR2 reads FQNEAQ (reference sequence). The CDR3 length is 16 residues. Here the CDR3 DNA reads TGTGCCAGCAGCTCCGGGTTTACAGGGGGCGCCTATGGCTACACCTTC. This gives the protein CASSSGFTGGAYGYTF. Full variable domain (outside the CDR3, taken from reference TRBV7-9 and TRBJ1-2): DTGVSQNPRHKITKRGQNVTFRCDPISEHNRLYWYRQTLGQGPEFLTYFQNEAQLEKSRLLSDRFSAERPKGSFSTLEIQRTEQGDSAMYLCASSSGFTGGAYGYTFGSGTRLTVV.

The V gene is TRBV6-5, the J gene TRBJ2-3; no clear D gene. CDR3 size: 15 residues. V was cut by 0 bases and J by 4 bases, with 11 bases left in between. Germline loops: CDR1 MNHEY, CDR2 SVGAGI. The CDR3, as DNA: TGTGCCAGCAGTTACTCGATGGGTGCGGCAGATACGCAGTATTTT. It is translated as CASSYSMGAADTQYF.

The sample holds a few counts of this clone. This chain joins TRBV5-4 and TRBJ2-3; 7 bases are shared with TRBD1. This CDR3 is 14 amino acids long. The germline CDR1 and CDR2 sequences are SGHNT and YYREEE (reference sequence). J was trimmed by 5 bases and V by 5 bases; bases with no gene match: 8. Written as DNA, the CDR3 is TGTGCCAGCAGTTTCGACAGGGCTAAAGATACGCAGTATTTT. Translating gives CASSFDRAKDTQYF.

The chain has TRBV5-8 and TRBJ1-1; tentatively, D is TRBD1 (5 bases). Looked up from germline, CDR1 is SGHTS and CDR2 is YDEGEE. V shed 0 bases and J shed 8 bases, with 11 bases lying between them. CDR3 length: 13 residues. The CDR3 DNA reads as TGTGCCAGCAGCTTGGGCAGGGCTAACGAAGCTTTCTTT. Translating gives CASSLGRANEAFF. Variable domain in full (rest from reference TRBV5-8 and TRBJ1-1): EAGVTQSPTHLIKTRGQQATLRCSPISGHTSVYWYQQALGLGLQFLLWYDEGEERNRGNFPPRFSGRQFPNYSSELNVNALELEDSALYLCASSLGRANEAFFGQGTRLTVV.

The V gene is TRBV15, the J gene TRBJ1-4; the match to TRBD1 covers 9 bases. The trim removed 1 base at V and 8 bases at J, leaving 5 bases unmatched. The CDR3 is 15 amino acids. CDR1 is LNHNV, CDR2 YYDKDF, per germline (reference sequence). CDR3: CATSRGGTGREKLFF. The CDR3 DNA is TGTGCCACCAGCAGAGGAGGGACAGGGAGGGAAAAACTGTTTTTT.

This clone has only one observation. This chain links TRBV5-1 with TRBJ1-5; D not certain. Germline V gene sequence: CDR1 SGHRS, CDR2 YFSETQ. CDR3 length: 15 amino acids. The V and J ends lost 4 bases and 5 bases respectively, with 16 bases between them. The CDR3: CASSPGLRSDQPQHF. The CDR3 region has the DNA TGCGCCAGCAGCCCAGGATTAAGATCTGATCAGCCCCAGCATTTT.

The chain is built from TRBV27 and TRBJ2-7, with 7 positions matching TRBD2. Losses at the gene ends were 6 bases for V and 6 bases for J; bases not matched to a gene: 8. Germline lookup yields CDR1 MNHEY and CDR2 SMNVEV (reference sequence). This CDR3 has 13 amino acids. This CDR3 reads CASRARTSAEQYF. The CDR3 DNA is TGTGCCAGCAGGGCCCGAACTAGCGCCGAGCAGTACTTC.

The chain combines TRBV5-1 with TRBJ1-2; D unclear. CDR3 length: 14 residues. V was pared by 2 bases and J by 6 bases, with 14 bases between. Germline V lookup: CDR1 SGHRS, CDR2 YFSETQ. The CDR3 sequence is CASSFEWVRDGYTF. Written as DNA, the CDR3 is TGCGCCAGCAGCTTCGAGTGGGTGAGGGATGGCTACACCTTC.

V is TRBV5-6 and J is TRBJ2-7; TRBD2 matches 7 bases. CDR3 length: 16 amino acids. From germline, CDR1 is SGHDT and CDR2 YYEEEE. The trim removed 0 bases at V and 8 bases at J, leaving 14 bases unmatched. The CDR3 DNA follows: TGTGCCAGCAGCTTGGACCCCCCTCCGCTAGCGGCAAAGCAGTACTTC. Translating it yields CASSLDPPPLAAKQYF.